The TCR beta chain under discussion was sequenced for a study of beta chain features in type 1 diabetes. Across the whole study: Patient and healthy donor groups were alike in age, gender and cell yields. The study, taken as a whole, reports: Across patients, naive, central memory and Treg TCRB repertoires exhibited apparently greater similarity than was observed across healthy donors.

Averaging around 120 mL, one heparinised blood draw was given by each donor. Markers CD45RO/CCR7/CD25/CD127/CD95/CD27 served to sort CD4+ naive, central memory, regulatory and stem cell-like memory cells. Of note for this clone: The antigen is undetermined.

The CDR3 consists of 14 residues. V lost 7 bases and J 4 bases, leaving 12 bases between the germline ends. Germline loops: CDR1 SGHRS, CDR2 YFSETQ. The whole isolated RNA underwent reverse transcription, so sequencing captured expressed TCRB transcripts. The data were produced by immunoSEQ multiplex PCR, yet TCRdb's version contains in-frame clones alone and is incomplete. Found here are about 300,000 clones, approximately 8.1% of them singletons; the top ten hold more than 0.8%. Sequenced: central memory CD4+ T cells from blood. The sequence was collected from a woman aged 18-35 years in good health. This sequence joins TRBV5-1 and TRBJ2-6; no definite D call. CDR3 coding DNA: TGCGCCAGCTCAGTGCAGCCAGGGGCCAACGTCCTGACTTTC. This sequence encodes CASSVQPGANVLTF. Together with reference TRBV5-1 and TRBJ2-6, the CDR3 gives the full variable domain: KAGVTQTPRYLIKTRGQQVTLSCSPISGHRSVSWYQQTPGQGLQFLFEYFSETQRNKGNFPGRFSGRQFSNSRSEMNVSTLELGDSALYLCASSVQPGANVLTFGAGSRLTVL.